The 14 T cell receptor beta chains reported below all come from one sample, sequenced in a study of cytomegalovirus exposure and HLA in healthy donors. The primer mix had 60 Vbeta and 13 Jbeta primers. The repertoire was sequenced with immunoSEQ multiplex PCR; TCRdb's copy has only in-frame clones and lacks some. The repertoire holds approximately 45,000 clones, with around two thirds as singletons. The sample taken for sequencing was PBMCs. The receptors stem from a woman aged 25-40 years in good health and CMV-seronegative.

The gene calls are TRBV15 and TRBJ2-7; D may be TRBD1 (6 bases). This CDR3 spans 16 amino acids. Germline V lookup: CDR1 LNHNV, CDR2 YYDKDF (reference sequence). Trimming left V 3 bases short and J 0 bases short, with 15 bases between. The CDR3 region has the DNA TGTGCCACCAGCAGTAAGACAGGAGATAGCTCCTACGAGCAGTACTTC. Its translation is CATSSKTGDSSYEQYF.

The rearrangement joins TRBV30 to TRBJ1-5; 9 nucleotides agree with TRBD1. Germline V gene lookup returns CDR1 GTSNPN and CDR2 SVGIG (reference sequence). V shed 1 base, J shed 6 bases, and the junction held 4 bases outside the gene matches. The CDR3 spans 14 residues. This CDR3 is CAWSEGQGIQPQHF. The CDR3 region has the DNA TGTGCCTGGAGTGAAGGACAGGGGATTCAGCCCCAGCATTTT.

This clone was observed a single time. V usage is TRBV30 and J usage is TRBJ2-4, with 7 bases identical to TRBD1. After removal of 3 bases from V and 9 bases from J, the junction contained 14 bases not matched to a gene. The CDR3 spans 15 residues. The germline V gene has CDR1 GTSNPN and CDR2 SVGIG (reference sequence). CDR3 bases: TGTGCCTGGAGAAGGGGGCTGTCCCCAGGTGGCATTCAGTACTTC. It encodes CAWRRGLSPGGIQYF.

This clone was seen a few times. The chain carries TRBV6-4 and TRBJ1-2; D unclear. V lost 3 bases and J lost 6, with 26 bases in between. Germline CDR1 is MRHNA and CDR2 is SNTAGT. This CDR3 comprises 18 residues. The CDR3 region is CASSEAPSPEVLVNGYTF. CDR3 nucleotides: TGTGCCAGCAGTGAAGCCCCCAGCCCGGAGGTTCTTGTGAATGGCTACACCTTC.

The chain links TRBV5-4 to TRBJ2-7; no definite D call. Between the trimmed V and J ends, which lost 0 bases and 7 bases, there was a span of 11 bases. The CDR3 loop spans 13 amino acids. The germline CDR1 and CDR2 sequences are SGHNT and YYREEE (reference sequence). The CDR3 sequence: CASSLVEPGEQYF. The DNA of the CDR3 is TGTGCCAGCAGCTTGGTGGAGCCCGGAGAGCAGTACTTC.

This clone was seen only once. The V and J genes are TRBV10-1 and TRBJ2-3; 11 nucleotides line up with TRBD2. Germline V CDR1 and CDR2: WNHNN, SYGVQD (reference sequence). The CDR3 totals 14 residues. The trim removed 2 bases at V and 5 bases at J, leaving 0 bases unmatched. This CDR3 is CASSEGLAGDTQYF. In DNA, the CDR3 is TGCGCCAGCAGTGAGGGACTAGCGGGAGATACGCAGTATTTT.

The chain joins TRBV29-1 to TRBJ2-3, with TRBD2 as a possible D gene (6 bases). From germline, CDR1 is SQVTM and CDR2 ANQGSEA. This CDR3 has 12 amino acids. Trimming cost V 7 bases and J 6 bases, with 14 bases left between them. The DNA for the CDR3 is TGCAGCGCTCTAGACGCGGGGGATACGCAGTATTTT. This sequence encodes CSALDAGDTQYF.

The chain couples TRBV28 to TRBJ2-5, with TRBD1 identical over 9 bases. CDR3 size: 16 residues. The germline V gene encodes CDR1 MDHEN and CDR2 SYDVKM. J lost 5 bases, V lost 3 bases, and 10 bases had no gene match. Written as DNA, the CDR3 is TGTGCCAGCAGTTTTCCCCCCGGGACAGGGAAGGAGACCCAGTACTTC. This gives the protein CASSFPPGTGKETQYF.

The chain has TRBV30 and TRBJ2-3, with TRBD1 matching 7 bases. There are 16 residues in the CDR3. V dropped 4 bases and J dropped 2; count of bases not matched to a gene: 12. Germline V gene data show CDR1 as GTSNPN and CDR2 as SVGIG (reference sequence). CDR3 in amino acids: CAWTLAGGRHTDTQYF. The CDR3 DNA reads TGTGCCTGGACTTTGGCAGGGGGAAGACACACAGATACGCAGTATTTT.

The gene calls are TRBV6-5 and TRBJ2-5; 8 bases are a match to TRBD1. The ends lost 5 bases at V and 2 bases at J; junction bases unmatched: 4. The germline CDR1 and CDR2 sequences are MNHEY and SVGAGI. This CDR3 is built from 14 residues. CDR3 DNA: TGTGCCAGCAGTACTGGGACAGGTCAAGAGACCCAGTACTTC. Its translation: CASSTGTGQETQYF.

J is TRBJ1-5 and V is TRBV28; maybe TRBD1 (6 bases). V gave up 4 bases and J gave up 0 bases, with 10 bases separating them. The CDR3 runs to 15 residues. CDR1 and CDR2 from the germline V gene are MDHEN and SYDVKM. The CDR3 DNA sequence: TGTGCCAGCAGTTGGACAGCTTATAGCAATCAGCCCCAGCATTTT. Encoded protein: CASSWTAYSNQPQHF.

This clone has a handful of counts. This sequence joins TRBV2 and TRBJ1-3, with D unclear. The CDR3 covers 14 residues. V shed 6 bases and J shed 0 bases, with 9 bases lying between them. Per the germline V gene, CDR1 is SNHLY and CDR2 is FYNNEI. The CDR3 reads CASSGLISGNTIYF. The DNA for the CDR3 is TGTGCCAGCAGCGGACTGATCTCTGGAAACACCATATATTTT.

V gene TRBV27 combines with J gene TRBJ1-1, with D possibly TRBD1 on 6 matching bases. From germline, CDR1 is MNHEY and CDR2 SMNVEV (reference sequence). The V end lost 0 bases, the J end lost 1 base, and 6 bases lay between the germline ends. The CDR3 totals 14 residues. The CDR3 DNA reads TGTGCCAGCAGTTTATCACAGGGGAACACTGAAGCTTTCTTT. Its protein is CASSLSQGNTEAFF.

The chain has TRBV5-1 and TRBJ2-6; D is perhaps TRBD1 (5 bases). The germline V and J ends were trimmed by 5 bases and 0 bases, with 12 bases remaining between them. The CDR3 is 16 residues long. In germline, CDR1 is SGHRS, CDR2 YFSETQ. DNA for the CDR3: TGCGCCAGCAGACCGACAGTTAGCTCTGGGGCCAACGTCCTGACTTTC. Amino acid sequence: CASRPTVSSGANVLTF.